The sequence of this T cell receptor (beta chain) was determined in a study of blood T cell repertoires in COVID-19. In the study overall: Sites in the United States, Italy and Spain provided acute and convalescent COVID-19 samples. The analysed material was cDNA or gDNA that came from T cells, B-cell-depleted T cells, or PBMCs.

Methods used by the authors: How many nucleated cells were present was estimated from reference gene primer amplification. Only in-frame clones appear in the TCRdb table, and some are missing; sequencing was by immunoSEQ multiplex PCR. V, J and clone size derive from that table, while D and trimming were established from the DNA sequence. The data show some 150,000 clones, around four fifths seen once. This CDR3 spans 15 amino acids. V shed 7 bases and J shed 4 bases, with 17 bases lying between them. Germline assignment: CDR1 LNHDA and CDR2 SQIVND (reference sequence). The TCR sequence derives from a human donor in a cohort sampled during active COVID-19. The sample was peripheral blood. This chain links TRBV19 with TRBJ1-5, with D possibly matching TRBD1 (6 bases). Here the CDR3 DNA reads TGTGCCAGTACCCCACCAGGGGCGATTAATCAGCCCCAGCATTTT. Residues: CASTPPGAINQPQHF.